This is a list of T cell receptor beta chains from one sample in a study of low-dose radiotherapy and immunotherapy resistance in tumors. From the reads, TCRdb called clonotypes with MiXCR, one entry per CDR3 protein. The profile shows roughly 38,000 distinct CDR3 sequences, about 20% of them singletons. The starting material was PBMCs, obtained after low-dose radiotherapy plus immunotherapy. The source is a female donor with ovarian cancer. Both conserved end residues are part of each CDR3. Fields, in order: J gene, V gene, D gene, clone size, CDR3 protein, CDR3 DNA. A D gene is named only where the DNA matches it firmly. Some rows have no size entry. The others give once, few or many, or a class for an expanded clone.

TRBJ1-1,TRBV5-6,-,few,CASSPAANTEAFF,TGTGCCAGCAGCCCGGCGGCGAACACTGAAGCTTTCTTT
TRBJ2-3,TRBV4-2,-,many,CASSLQATGATDTQYF,TGTGCCAGCAGCCTACAAGCGACAGGAGCCACAGATACGCAGTATTTT
TRBJ1-1,TRBV14,-,many,CASSQRGGGSLFGTEAFF,TGTGCCAGCAGCCAGCGCGGAGGGGGGAGTTTGTTTGGCACTGAAGCTTTCTTT
TRBJ1-4,TRBV9,-,many,CASSVSGGEKLFF,TGTGCCAGCAGCGTTTCAGGAGGGGAAAAACTGTTTTTT
TRBJ2-2,TRBV5-1,-,many,CASSFGGLTGELFF,TGCGCCAGCAGCTTCGGGGGACTGACCGGGGAGCTGTTTTTT
TRBJ2-1,TRBV14,-,-,CASSQGRGSYNEQFF,TGTGCCAGCAGCCAAGGTAGGGGTTCCTACAATGAGCAGTTCTTC
TRBJ2-7,TRBV29-1,-,many,CSVVSGYEQYF,TGCAGCGTTGTGTCTGGCTACGAGCAGTACTTC
TRBJ2-1,TRBV12-3/TRBV12-4,TRBD1,once,CASSTGQGSYNEQFF,TGTGCCAGCAGTACCGGACAGGGCTCCTACAATGAGCAGTTCTTC
TRBJ1-2,TRBV5-5,-,many,CASSLGGGNFGGYTF,TGTGCCAGCAGCTTGGGAGGGGGAAACTTCGGTGGCTACACCTTC
TRBJ2-1,TRBV5-4,-,-,CASSLRGSNEQFF,TGTGCCAGCAGCTTACGGGGTTCCAATGAGCAGTTCTTC
TRBJ2-7,TRBV24-1,-,many,CATSDRDSPSYEQYF,TGTGCCACCAGTGATCGCGACAGTCCCTCCTACGAGCAGTACTTC
TRBJ2-2,TRBV7-3,-,many,CASSLYGGTGELFF,TGTGCCAGCAGCTTATATGGGGGGACCGGGGAGCTGTTTTTT
TRBJ2-3,TRBV5-1,TRBD2,many,CASSAGLAGLTDTQYF,TGCGCCAGCAGCGCCGGACTAGCGGGTCTCACAGATACGCAGTATTTT
TRBJ1-6,TRBV11-2,-,many,CAGPTGQHKQDNSPLHF,TGTGCCGGGCCAACTGGACAACATAAGCAAGATAATTCACCCCTCCACTTT
TRBJ1-2,TRBV9,-,few,CASSGQLGSNYGYTF,TGTGCCAGCAGCGGACAACTGGGCTCTAACTATGGCTACACCTTC
TRBJ2-7,TRBV10-3,TRBD1,many,CAINTGTGDHEQYF,TGTGCCATCAACACCGGGACAGGGGACCACGAGCAGTACTTC
TRBJ1-1,TRBV4-1,-,many,CASSHTKERFGSPPNTEAFF,TGCGCCAGCAGCCACACTAAAGAAAGGTTCGGGTCGCCGCCAAACACTGAAGCTTTCTTT
TRBJ1-3,TRBV6-6,-,many,CASSGGTGNTIYF,TGTGCCAGCAGTGGGGGGACTGGAAACACCATATATTTT
TRBJ2-1,TRBV19,-,many,CASSIGGTPYNEQFF,TGTGCCAGTAGTATAGGAGGGACCCCCTACAATGAGCAGTTCTTC
TRBJ1-5,TRBV12-3/TRBV12-4,TRBD1,many,CASSLRDRAPGQPQHF,TGTGCCAGCAGTTTACGGGACAGGGCCCCCGGTCAGCCCCAGCATTTT
TRBJ2-3,TRBV7-2,-,many,CASSLGGGFAADTQYF,TGTGCCAGCAGCTTAGGTGGGGGTTTTGCGGCAGATACGCAGTATTTT
TRBJ2-1,TRBV5-4,TRBD2,many,CASSSSASGGGHEQFF,TGTGCCAGCAGTTCATCCGCTAGCGGGGGGGGCCATGAGCAGTTCTTC
TRBJ1-1,TRBV29-1,-,many,CSVGGTRGLNTEAFF,TGCAGCGTCGGGGGCACGAGGGGGTTGAACACTGAAGCTTTCTTT
TRBJ2-7,TRBV5-1,-,many,CASSLAGMGWEQYF,TGCGCCAGCAGCTTGGCCGGTATGGGATGGGAGCAGTACTTC
TRBJ2-1,TRBV7-2,-,many,CASSLGGFGRENEQFF,TGTGCCAGCAGCTTAGGGGGGTTCGGTCGTGAGAATGAGCAGTTCTTC
TRBJ2-1,TRBV28,TRBD1,few,CASTEDRGSYNEQFF,TGTGCCAGCACCGAAGACAGGGGTTCCTACAATGAGCAGTTCTTC
TRBJ2-5,TRBV25-1,-,many,CASSEWGQETQYF,TGTGCCAGCAGTGAATGGGGTCAAGAGACCCAGTACTTC
TRBJ2-7,TRBV6-2/TRBV6-3,-,many,CASTESYEQYF,TGTGCCAGTACAGAATCCTACGAGCAGTACTTC
TRBJ1-4,TRBV6-1,-,-,CASSPYRGNEKLFFF,-
TRBJ2-5,TRBV30,-,many,CAWSTGQETQYF,TGTGCCTGGAGTACAGGGCAAGAGACCCAGTACTTC
TRBJ2-1,TRBV11-2,TRBD2,many,CASSLDPYTTSEDEQFF,TGTGCCAGCAGCTTAGATCCATATACGACTAGCGAGGATGAGCAGTTCTTC